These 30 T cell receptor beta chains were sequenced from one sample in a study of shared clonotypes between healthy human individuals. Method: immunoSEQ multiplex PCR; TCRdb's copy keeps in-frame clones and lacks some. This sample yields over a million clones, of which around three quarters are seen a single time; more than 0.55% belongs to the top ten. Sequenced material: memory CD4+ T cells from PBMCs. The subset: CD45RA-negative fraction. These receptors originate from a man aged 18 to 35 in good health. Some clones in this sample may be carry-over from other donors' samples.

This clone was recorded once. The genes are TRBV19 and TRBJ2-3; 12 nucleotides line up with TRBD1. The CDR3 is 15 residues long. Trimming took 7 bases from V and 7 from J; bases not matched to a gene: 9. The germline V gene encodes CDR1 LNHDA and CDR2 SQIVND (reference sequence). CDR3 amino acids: CASTRGQGAAYTQYF. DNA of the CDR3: TGTGCCAGTACCCGGGGACAGGGGGCCGCGTATACGCAGTATTTT.

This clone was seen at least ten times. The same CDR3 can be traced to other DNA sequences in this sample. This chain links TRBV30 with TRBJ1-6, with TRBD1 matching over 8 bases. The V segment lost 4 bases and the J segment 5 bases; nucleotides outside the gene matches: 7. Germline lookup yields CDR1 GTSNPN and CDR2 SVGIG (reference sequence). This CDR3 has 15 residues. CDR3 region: CAWNTATGDNSPLHF. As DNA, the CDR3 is TGTGCCTGGAATACGGCGACAGGGGATAATTCACCCCTCCACTTT.

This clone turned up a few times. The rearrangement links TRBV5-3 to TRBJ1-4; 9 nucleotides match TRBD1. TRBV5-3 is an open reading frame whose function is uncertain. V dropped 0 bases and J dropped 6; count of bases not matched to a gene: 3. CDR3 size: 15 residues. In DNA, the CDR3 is TGTGCCAGAAGCTTGGTGGGACAGGGTCATGAAAAACTGTTTTTT. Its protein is CARSLVGQGHEKLFF.

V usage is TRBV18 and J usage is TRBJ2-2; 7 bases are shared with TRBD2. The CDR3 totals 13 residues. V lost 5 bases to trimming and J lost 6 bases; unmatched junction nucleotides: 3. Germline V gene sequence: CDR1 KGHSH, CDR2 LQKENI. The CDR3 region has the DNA TGTGCCAGCTCAGCCCTAGCGGCCGGGGAGCTGTTTTTT. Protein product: CASSALAAGELFF.

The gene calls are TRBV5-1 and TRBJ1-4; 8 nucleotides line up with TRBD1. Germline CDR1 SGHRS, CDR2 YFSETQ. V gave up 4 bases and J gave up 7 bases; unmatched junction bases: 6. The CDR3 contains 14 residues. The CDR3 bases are TGCGCCAGCAGCGATGGACAGGGTTTTGAAAAACTGTTTTTT. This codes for CASSDGQGFEKLFF.

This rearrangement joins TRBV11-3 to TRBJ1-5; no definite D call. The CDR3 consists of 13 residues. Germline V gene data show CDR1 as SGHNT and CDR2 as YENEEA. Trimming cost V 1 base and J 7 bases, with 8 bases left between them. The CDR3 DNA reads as TGTGCCAGCAGCTTAGGTGTCGACCAGCCCCAGCATTTT. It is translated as CASSLGVDQPQHF.

This CDR3 is CASSEQGSANYGYTF. The CDR3 DNA is TGTGCCAGCAGTGAACAGGGGAGCGCTAACTATGGCTACACCTTC. The chain joins TRBV6-1 to TRBJ1-2; tentative D call: TRBD1 (6 bases). CDR3 length: 15 residues. Germline V lookup: CDR1 MNHNS, CDR2 SASEGT. The V gene lost 2 bases and the J gene lost 0 bases, with 10 bases spanning the gap.

CDR3: CASSLQTSERTGELFF. CDR3 DNA: TGTGCCAGCAGCCTTCAGACTAGCGAACGCACCGGGGAGCTGTTTTTT. This chain links TRBV7-2 with TRBJ2-2; 8 positions match TRBD2. Germline lookup yields CDR1 SGHTA and CDR2 FQGNSA. The CDR3 is made up of 16 amino acids. Losses at the gene ends were 5 bases for V and 4 bases for J; bases not matched to a gene: 9.

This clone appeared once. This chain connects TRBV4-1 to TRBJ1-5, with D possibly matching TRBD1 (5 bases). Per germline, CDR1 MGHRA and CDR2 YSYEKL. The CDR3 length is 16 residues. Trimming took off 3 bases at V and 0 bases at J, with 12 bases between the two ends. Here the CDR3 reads CASSQGWGSSNQPQHF. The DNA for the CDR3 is TGCGCCAGCAGCCAGGGGTGGGGGAGTAGCAATCAGCCCCAGCATTTT.

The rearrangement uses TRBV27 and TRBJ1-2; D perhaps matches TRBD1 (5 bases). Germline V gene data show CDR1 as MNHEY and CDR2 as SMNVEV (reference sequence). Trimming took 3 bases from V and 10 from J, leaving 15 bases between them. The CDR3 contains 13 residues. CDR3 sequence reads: CASSFRSGLDYTF. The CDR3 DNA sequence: TGTGCCAGCAGTTTCCGTTCGGGACTGGACTACACCTTC.

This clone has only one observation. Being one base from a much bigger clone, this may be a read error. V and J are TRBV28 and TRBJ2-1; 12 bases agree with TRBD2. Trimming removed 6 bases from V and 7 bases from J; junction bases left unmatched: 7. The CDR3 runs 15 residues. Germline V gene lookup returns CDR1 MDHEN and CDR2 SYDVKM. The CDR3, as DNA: TGTGCCAGCAGCCAGACTAGCGGGAGTTGGAATGAGCAGTTCTTC. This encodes CASSQTSGSWNEQFF.

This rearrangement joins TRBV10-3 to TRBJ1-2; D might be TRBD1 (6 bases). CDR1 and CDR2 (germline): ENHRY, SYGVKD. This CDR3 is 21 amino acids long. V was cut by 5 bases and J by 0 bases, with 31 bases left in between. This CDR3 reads CAISPPGASAPLGASNYGYTF. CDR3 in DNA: TGTGCCATCAGTCCTCCGGGGGCATCGGCCCCCCTTGGGGCCTCTAACTATGGCTACACCTTC.

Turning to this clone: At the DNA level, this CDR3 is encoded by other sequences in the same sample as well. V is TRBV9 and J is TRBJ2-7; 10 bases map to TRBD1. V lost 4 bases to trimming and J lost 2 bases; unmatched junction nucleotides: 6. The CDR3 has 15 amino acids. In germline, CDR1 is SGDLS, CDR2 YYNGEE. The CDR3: CASSPRQGAPYEQYF. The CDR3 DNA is TGTGCCAGCAGCCCTCGACAGGGGGCTCCCTACGAGCAGTACTTC.

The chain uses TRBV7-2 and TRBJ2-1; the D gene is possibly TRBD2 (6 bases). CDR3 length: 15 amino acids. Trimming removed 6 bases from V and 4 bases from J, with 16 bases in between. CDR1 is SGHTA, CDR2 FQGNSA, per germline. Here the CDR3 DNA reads TGTGCCAGCAGGACTCCGGGACTTCTTTACAATGAGCAGTTCTTC. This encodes CASRTPGLLYNEQFF.

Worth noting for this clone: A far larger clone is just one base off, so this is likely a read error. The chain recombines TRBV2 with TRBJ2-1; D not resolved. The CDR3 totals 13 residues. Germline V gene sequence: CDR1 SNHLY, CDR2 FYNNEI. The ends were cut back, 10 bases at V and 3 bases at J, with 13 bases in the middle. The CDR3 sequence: CANIRTNYNEQFF. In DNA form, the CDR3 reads TGTGCCAACATAAGGACCAACTACAATGAGCAGTTCTTC.

The CDR3 nucleotides are TGTGCCAGCAGTGACGAGAGCAGCTCCTACAATGAGCAGTTCTTC. It is translated as CASSDESSSYNEQFF. V gene TRBV2 combines with J gene TRBJ2-1; D gene uncertain. Germline loops: CDR1 SNHLY, CDR2 FYNNEI. The CDR3 is made up of 15 amino acids. Trimming removed 3 bases from V and 0 bases from J, with 9 bases in between.

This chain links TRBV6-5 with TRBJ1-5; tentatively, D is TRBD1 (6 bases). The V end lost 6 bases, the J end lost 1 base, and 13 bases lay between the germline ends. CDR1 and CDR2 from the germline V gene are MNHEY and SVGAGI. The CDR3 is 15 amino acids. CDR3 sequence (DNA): TGTGCCAGCAGGCCCAGGGGTTCAAGCAATCAGCCCCAGCATTTT. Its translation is CASRPRGSSNQPQHF.

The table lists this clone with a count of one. This CDR3 reads CASRPIAVNTGELFF. The CDR3 bases are TGTGCCAGCAGACCTATAGCGGTGAACACCGGGGAGCTGTTTTTT. This rearrangement joins TRBV11-2 to TRBJ2-2, with D perhaps TRBD2 (6 bases). The CDR3 loop spans 15 amino acids. CDR1 and CDR2 (germline): SGHAT, FQNNGV. Trimming pared 6 bases from V and 1 base from J, leaving 12 bases between. Drawing the rest from reference TRBV11-2 and TRBJ2-2, the complete variable domain is EAGVAQSPRYKIIEKRQSVAFWCNPISGHATLYWYQQILGQGPKLLIQFQNNGVVDDSQLPKDRFSAERLKGVDSTLKIQPAKLEDSAVYLCASRPIAVNTGELFFGEGSRLTVL.

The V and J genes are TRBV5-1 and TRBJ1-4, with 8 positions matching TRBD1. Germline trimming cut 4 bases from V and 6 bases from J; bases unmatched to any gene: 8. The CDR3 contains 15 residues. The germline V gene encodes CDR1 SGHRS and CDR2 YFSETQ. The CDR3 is CASSRWTGKDEKLFF. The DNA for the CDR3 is TGCGCCAGCAGCCGCTGGACAGGGAAGGATGAAAAACTGTTTTTT. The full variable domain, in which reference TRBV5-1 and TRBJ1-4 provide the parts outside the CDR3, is KAGVTQTPRYLIKTRGQQVTLSCSPISGHRSVSWYQQTPGQGLQFLFEYFSETQRNKGNFPGRFSGRQFSNSRSEMNVSTLELGDSALYLCASSRWTGKDEKLFFGSGTQLSVL.

The CDR3 here is CASSLAASGQETQYF. CDR3 coding DNA: TGCGCCAGCAGCTTGGCGGCTAGCGGCCAAGAGACCCAGTACTTC. This rearrangement joins TRBV5-1 to TRBJ2-5, with 7 nucleotides matching TRBD2. Trimming cost V 0 bases and J 1 base; bases outside gene matches: 3. Looked up from germline, CDR1 is SGHRS and CDR2 is YFSETQ. The CDR3 extends over 15 amino acids.

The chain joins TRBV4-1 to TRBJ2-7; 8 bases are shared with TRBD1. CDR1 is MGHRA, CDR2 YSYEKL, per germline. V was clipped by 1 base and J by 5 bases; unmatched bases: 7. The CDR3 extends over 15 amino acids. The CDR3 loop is CASSQVWTGRNEQYF. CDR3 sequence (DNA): TGCGCCAGCAGCCAAGTTTGGACAGGGAGAAACGAGCAGTACTTC.

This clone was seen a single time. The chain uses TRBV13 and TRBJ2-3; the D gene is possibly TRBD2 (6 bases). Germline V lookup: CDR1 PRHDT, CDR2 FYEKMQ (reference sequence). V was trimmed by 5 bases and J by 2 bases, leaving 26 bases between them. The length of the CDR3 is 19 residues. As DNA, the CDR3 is TGTGCCAGCAGCCGCGGATGGGGCGGGAAAGAGTGGGTCACAGATACGCAGTATTTT. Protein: CASSRGWGGKEWVTDTQYF.

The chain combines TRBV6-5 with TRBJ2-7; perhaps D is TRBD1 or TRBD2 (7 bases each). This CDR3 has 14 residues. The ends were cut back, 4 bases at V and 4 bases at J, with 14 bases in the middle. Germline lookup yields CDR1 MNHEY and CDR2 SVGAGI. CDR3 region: CASSSHQGGYEQYF. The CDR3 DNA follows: TGTGCCAGCAGTTCCCATCAGGGGGGGTACGAGCAGTACTTC.

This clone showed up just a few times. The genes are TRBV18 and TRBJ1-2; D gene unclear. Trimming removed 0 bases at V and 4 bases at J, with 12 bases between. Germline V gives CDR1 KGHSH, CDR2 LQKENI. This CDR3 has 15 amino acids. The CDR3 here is CASSPPEREAYGYTF. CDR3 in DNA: TGTGCCAGCTCACCACCCGAGAGGGAGGCCTATGGCTACACCTTC.

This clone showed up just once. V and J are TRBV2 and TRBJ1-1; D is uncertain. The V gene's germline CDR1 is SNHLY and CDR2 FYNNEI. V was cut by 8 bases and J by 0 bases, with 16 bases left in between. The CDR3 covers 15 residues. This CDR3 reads CASRRYGLLNTEAFF. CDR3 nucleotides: TGTGCCAGCCGCCGGTACGGGTTGCTGAACACTGAAGCTTTCTTT.

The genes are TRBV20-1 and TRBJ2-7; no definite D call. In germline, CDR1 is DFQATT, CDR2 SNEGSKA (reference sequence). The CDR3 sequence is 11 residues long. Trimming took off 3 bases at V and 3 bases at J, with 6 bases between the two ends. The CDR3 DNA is TGCAGTGCTAGCCAGCTCTACGAGCAGTACTTC. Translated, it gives CSASQLYEQYF.

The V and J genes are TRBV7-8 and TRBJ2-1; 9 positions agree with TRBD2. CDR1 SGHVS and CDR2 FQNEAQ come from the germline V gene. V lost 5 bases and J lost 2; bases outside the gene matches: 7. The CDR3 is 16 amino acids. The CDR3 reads CASSPRAGGPYNEQFF. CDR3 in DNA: TGTGCCAGCAGCCCTAGGGCGGGAGGGCCCTACAATGAGCAGTTCTTC.

The CDR3 loop reads CASSLLGVYNEQFF. CDR3 sequence (DNA): TGTGCCAGCAGCTTATTGGGAGTCTACAATGAGCAGTTCTTC. This chain connects TRBV7-3 to TRBJ2-1; D is possibly TRBD2 (5 bases). This CDR3 has 14 amino acids. V gave up 2 bases and J gave up 3 bases, with 8 bases separating them. The germline V gene encodes CDR1 SGHTA and CDR2 FQGTGA.

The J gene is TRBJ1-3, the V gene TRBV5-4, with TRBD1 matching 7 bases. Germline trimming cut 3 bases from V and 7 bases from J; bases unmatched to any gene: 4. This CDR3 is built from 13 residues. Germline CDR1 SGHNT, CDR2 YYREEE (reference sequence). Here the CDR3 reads CASSSPGGNTIYF. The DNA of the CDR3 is TGTGCCAGCAGCTCCCCAGGGGGGAACACCATATATTTT.

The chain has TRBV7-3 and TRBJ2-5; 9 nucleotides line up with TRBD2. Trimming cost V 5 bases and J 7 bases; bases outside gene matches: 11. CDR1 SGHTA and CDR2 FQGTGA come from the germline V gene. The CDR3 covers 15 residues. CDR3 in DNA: TGTGCCAGCAGCACCGGAGGGACTAGCTTGGGGACCCAGTACTTC. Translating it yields CASSTGGTSLGTQYF. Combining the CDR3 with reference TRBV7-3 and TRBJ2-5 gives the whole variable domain GAGVSQTPSNKVTEKGKYVELRCDPISGHTALYWYRQSLGQGPEFLIYFQGTGAADDSGLPNDRFFAVRPEGSVSTLKIQRTERGDSAVYLCASSTGGTSLGTQYFGPGTRLLVL.